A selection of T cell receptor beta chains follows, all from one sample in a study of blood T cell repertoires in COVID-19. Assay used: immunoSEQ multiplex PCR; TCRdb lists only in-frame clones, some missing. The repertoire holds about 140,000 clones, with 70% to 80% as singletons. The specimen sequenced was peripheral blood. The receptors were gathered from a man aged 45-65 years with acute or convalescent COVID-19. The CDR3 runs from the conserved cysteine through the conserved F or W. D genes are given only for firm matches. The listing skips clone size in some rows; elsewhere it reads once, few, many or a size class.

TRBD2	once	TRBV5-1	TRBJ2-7	TGCGCCAGCAGCTTGGAAGCGGGGGGGCTCCTCGAGCAGTACTTC	CASSLEAGGLLEQYF
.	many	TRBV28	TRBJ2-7	TGTGCCAGCAGTTTCCGGGTCTTCAGCCACGAGCAGTACTTC	CASSFRVFSHEQYF
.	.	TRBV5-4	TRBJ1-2	TGTGCCAGCAGCTCCGCCACCCTAGCCCAGGGGACCCATGGCTACACCTTC	CASSSATLAQGTHGYTF
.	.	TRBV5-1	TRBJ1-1	TGCGCCAGCAGCTTGAGGGGAGGGCTGAACACTGAAGCTTTCTTT	CASSLRGGLNTEAFF
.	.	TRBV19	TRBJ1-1	TGTGCCAGTAGTACCCGAGGGGGGGCCCGAGACACTGAAGCTTTCTTT	CASSTRGGARDTEAFF
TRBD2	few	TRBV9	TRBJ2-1	TGTGCCAGCAGCCCGCGGACTAGCGGGGTTAGAAATGAGCAGTTCTTC	CASSPRTSGVRNEQFF
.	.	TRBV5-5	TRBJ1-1	TGTGCCAGCAGCTTTGAGCAGGGCTGGCGTGAAGCTTTCTTT	CASSFEQGWREAFF
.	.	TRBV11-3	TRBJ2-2	TGTGCCAGCAGCTTATCAGACGGGGAGCTGTTTTTT	CASSLSDGELFF
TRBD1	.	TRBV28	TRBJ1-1	TGTGCCAGCAGTACCCGGGACAGGGATTACACTGAAGCTTTCTTT	CASSTRDRDYTEAFF
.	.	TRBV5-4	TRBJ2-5	TGTGCCAGCAGCTTGGTAGGACGGCAGGCGGGGGAGACCCAGTACTTC	CASSLVGRQAGETQYF
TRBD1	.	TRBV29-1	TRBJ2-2	TGCAGCGGTGGACAGGGTAACACCGGGGAGCTGTTTTTT	CSGGQGNTGELFF
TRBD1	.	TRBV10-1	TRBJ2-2	TGCGCCAGCAGTGAGTCGGGGACAGCAAACACCGGGGAGCTGTTTTTT	CASSESGTANTGELFF
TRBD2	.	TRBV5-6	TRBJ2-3	TGTGCCAGCAGCTTGGAAGTAGCGGGGGGGCGGCTAACAGATACGCAGTATTTT	CASSLEVAGGRLTDTQYF
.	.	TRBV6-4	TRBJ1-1	TGTGCCAGCAGTGAGGGGAGGAACACTGAAGCTTTCTTT	CASSEGRNTEAFF
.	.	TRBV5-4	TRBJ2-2	TGTGCCAGCAGCTTGAGTCTCCAGGGCGACACCGGGGAGCTGTTTTTT	CASSLSLQGDTGELFF
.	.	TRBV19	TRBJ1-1	TGTGCCAGTAGTATTGCACAGAACACTGAAGCTTTCTTT	CASSIAQNTEAFF
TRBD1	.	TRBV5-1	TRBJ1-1	TGCGCCAGCAACGATCGACAGGGGGCTAAAGCTTTCTTT	CASNDRQGAKAFF
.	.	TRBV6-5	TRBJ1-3	TGTGCCAGCAGTTACTCAGGGGTCGGCTCTGGAAACACCATATATTTT	CASSYSGVGSGNTIYF
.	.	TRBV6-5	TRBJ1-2	TGTGCCAGCAGTCAGGGGAACTATGGCTACACCTTC	CASSQGNYGYTF
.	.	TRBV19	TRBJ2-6	TGTGCCAGTAGTAACGCCGGACTGGAGACGGGAGTGGGGGCCAACGTCCTGACTTTC	CASSNAGLETGVGANVLTF
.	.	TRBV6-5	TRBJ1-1	TGTGCCAGCGGGCAGGGGGAAGCTTTCTTT	CASGQGEAFF
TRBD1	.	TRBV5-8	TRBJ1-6	TGTGCCAGCAGCCCCCGGACAGGGCAACACTCACCCCTCCACTTT	CASSPRTGQHSPLHF
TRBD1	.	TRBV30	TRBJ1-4	TGTGCCTGGAGTAGGGACAGGCAGGAAAAACTGTTTTTT	CAWSRDRQEKLFF
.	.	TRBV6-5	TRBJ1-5	TGTGCCAGCAGTTCATCGGGGGGGGCGGGCAATCAGCCCCAGCATTTT	CASSSSGGAGNQPQHF
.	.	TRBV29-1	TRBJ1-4	TGCAGCGTCTTCGGAGGGAATGAAAAACTGTTTTTT	CSVFGGNEKLFF
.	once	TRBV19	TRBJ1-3	TGTGCCAGTAGTCTGGCTTATGGAAACACCATATATTTT	CASSLAYGNTIYF
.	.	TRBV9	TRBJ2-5	TGTGCCAGCAGCGCTAGCGCCAGTGGGCAAGAGACCCAGTACTTC	CASSASASGQETQYF
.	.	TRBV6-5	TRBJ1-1	TGTGCCAGCAGTTACGGGGCCGTGTGGAACACTGAAGCTTTCTTT	CASSYGAVWNTEAFF
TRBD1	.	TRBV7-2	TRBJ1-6	TGTGCCAGCAGCTTGGGGACAGGGGGTTCACCCCTCCACTTT	CASSLGTGGSPLHF
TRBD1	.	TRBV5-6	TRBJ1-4	TGTGCCAGCAGCAGGACAGGGGGCTTCAATGAAAAACTGTTTTTT	CASSRTGGFNEKLFF
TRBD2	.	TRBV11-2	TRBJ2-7	TGTGCCAGCAGCTTGACTAGCGGGGCCCCCTACGAGCAGTACTTC	CASSLTSGAPYEQYF
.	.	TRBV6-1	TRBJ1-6	TGTGCCAGCAGTGAAGGACTTACCTATAATTCACCCCTCCACTTT	CASSEGLTYNSPLHF
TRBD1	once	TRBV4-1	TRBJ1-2	TGCGCCAGCACCAGGGGGGAAGGGACAGTAGCTGGCTACACCTTC	CASTRGEGTVAGYTF
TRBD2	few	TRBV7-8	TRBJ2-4	TGTGCCAGCAGCTCGGGACTAACATTAGCCAAAAACATTCAGTACTTC	CASSSGLTLAKNIQYF
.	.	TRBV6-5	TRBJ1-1	TGTGCCAGCAGCGACACCTATGAAGCTTTCTTT	CASSDTYEAFF
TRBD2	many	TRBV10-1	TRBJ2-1	TGCGCCAGCGGGACTAGCGGGGGCAATGAGCAGTTCTTC	CASGTSGGNEQFF
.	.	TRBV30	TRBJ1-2	TGTGCCTGGAACCACAGGGCCTGGGACTATGGCTACACCTTC	CAWNHRAWDYGYTF
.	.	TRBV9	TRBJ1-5	TGTGCCAGCAGCGGAGGGGGAGATAGCAATCAGCCCCAGCATTTT	CASSGGGDSNQPQHF
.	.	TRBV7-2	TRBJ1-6	TGTGCCAGCAGCTGGGCGGGGGTGTCACCCCTCCACTTT	CASSWAGVSPLHF
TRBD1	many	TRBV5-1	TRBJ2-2	TGCGCCAGCAGCCTAACCCCCGGGACAGGGGGAACCGGGGAGCTGTTTTTT	CASSLTPGTGGTGELFF
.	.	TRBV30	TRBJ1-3	TGTGCCTGGAGCCCAGGGTCAGGAGGAAACACCATATATTTT	CAWSPGSGGNTIYF
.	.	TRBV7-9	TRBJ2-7	TGTGCCAGCACCCGTACCTACGAGCAGTACTTC	CASTRTYEQYF
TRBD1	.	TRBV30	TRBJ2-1	TGTGCCTGGAGTGTAGACAGGGGCGCCTACAATGAGCAGTTCTTC	CAWSVDRGAYNEQFF